The rows below give T cell receptor beta chains drawn from one sample of a study of blood T cell repertoires in COVID-19. The data were produced by immunoSEQ multiplex PCR, yet TCRdb's version contains in-frame clones alone and is incomplete. Among about 260,000 clones, 80% to 90% were seen once, and the ten largest hold roughly 3.3%. Sequenced input: peripheral blood. These receptors originate from a woman in her thirties or forties with acute or convalescent COVID-19. The CDR3 runs from the conserved cysteine through the conserved F or W. A D gene is named only where the DNA matches it firmly. Size tells how often a clone was seen (once, few, many) or the class of an expanded clone, and some rows leave it out.

cdr3_nt cdr3_aa j_call v_call d_call clone_size
TGTGCCAGCAGCCAAAATCCCAGGCCGGGGGGGCAAGAGACCCAGTACTTC CASSQNPRPGGQETQYF TRBJ2-5 TRBV4-2 TRBD2 NA
TGTGCCAGCAACCCGACAGGGACCTACACAGATACGCAGTATTTT CASNPTGTYTDTQYF TRBJ2-3 TRBV6-5 TRBD1 NA
TGTGCCAGCAGTTACTTAGGGGTAGCCGGCCCTGAAGCTTTCTTT CASSYLGVAGPEAFF TRBJ1-1 TRBV6-5 NA NA
TGTGCCTGGGGCAGGGGGTCCGATAACACTGAAGCTTTCTTT CAWGRGSDNTEAFF TRBJ1-1 TRBV30 TRBD1 NA
TGTGCCAGCAGCCTACAGGGCGCCGCGAACACTGGGGAGCTGTTTTTT CASSLQGAANTGELFF TRBJ2-2 TRBV7-8 NA NA
TGCAGCGCGGTGGGACAGGGACTTAACTATGGCTACACCTTC CSAVGQGLNYGYTF TRBJ1-2 TRBV29-1 TRBD1 NA
TGCAGCGCCGTGACCGCGCGGGGCTCAAAAGAGACCCAGTACTTC CSAVTARGSKETQYF TRBJ2-5 TRBV29-1 NA NA
TGTGCCATCAGTGAGTCGATAGTCGGTGGCTACACCTTC CAISESIVGGYTF TRBJ1-2 TRBV10-3 NA NA
TGTGCCTGGAGGGACCAGGGGGGAACTGAAGCTTTCTTT CAWRDQGGTEAFF TRBJ1-1 TRBV30 TRBD1 NA
TGTGCCACCAGTGACCAGGGACGGGGGGTCACCGGGGAGCTGTTTTTT CATSDQGRGVTGELFF TRBJ2-2 TRBV24-1 TRBD2 NA
TGTGCCAGCAGCCTTGGGCCACTAGCGGGGGGGCCTGGGGGCAAAAACATTCAGTACTTC CASSLGPLAGGPGGKNIQYF TRBJ2-4 TRBV3-1/TRBV3-2 TRBD2 NA
TGTGCCAGCAGTGAGTGGACTAGCGGGGGCGGGGAGACCCAGTACTTC CASSEWTSGGGETQYF TRBJ2-5 TRBV6-1 TRBD2 NA
TGCGCCAGCAGCCAGAACTACGTCACCGGGACATCGATAAGAAAACTGTTTTTT CASSQNYVTGTSIRKLFF TRBJ1-4 TRBV4-1 NA NA
TGTGCCAGCAGTTTAGGCGGGGGTAACACCATATATTTT CASSLGGGNTIYF TRBJ1-3 TRBV12-3/TRBV12-4 NA NA
TGTGCCAGTAGTCACCGGGACAGCCGCATAAACTATGGCTACACCTTC CASSHRDSRINYGYTF TRBJ1-2 TRBV19 TRBD1 few
TGCGCCAGCAGCCAAGCAGGGGCCGTCTCTGGAAACACCATATATTTT CASSQAGAVSGNTIYF TRBJ1-3 TRBV4-1 NA NA
TGTGCCAGCAGCCAAGTAACAGGGATGGGGACTGAAGCTTTCTTT CASSQVTGMGTEAFF TRBJ1-1 TRBV4-2 NA once
TGTGCCAGCAGCTCGACTAGCGGAGTCCAAGAGACCCAGTACTTC CASSSTSGVQETQYF TRBJ2-5 TRBV5-4 TRBD2 NA
TGTGCCAGCAGCGCAGTGGCTCAGGATGAAAAACTGTTTTTT CASSAVAQDEKLFF TRBJ1-4 TRBV2 NA NA
TGTGCCAGCAGCTTAGAGGGGACAGGCAGAAACACCATATATTTT CASSLEGTGRNTIYF TRBJ1-3 TRBV7-6 TRBD1 NA
TGTGCCAGCAAACAGGCCTACGGCAGGGGTGGCTACACCTTC CASKQAYGRGGYTF TRBJ1-2 TRBV11-2 NA NA
TGTGCCACCAGCAGGACAGGGTTAATGAACACTGAAGCTTTCTTT CATSRTGLMNTEAFF TRBJ1-1 TRBV15 TRBD1 once
TGTGCCAGCAGCGTAAAGGCGGGTTTGGGCTATGGCTACACCTTC CASSVKAGLGYGYTF TRBJ1-2 TRBV9 NA once
TGTGCCAGCAGTGTACAGGGGAGGAGCACTGAAGCTTTCTTT CASSVQGRSTEAFF TRBJ1-1 TRBV6-2/TRBV6-3 TRBD1 few
TGTGCCAGCAGTGGGGCAGGGAGGAGGGGGACCCAGTACTTC CASSGAGRRGTQYF TRBJ2-5 TRBV2 NA NA
TGTGCCACCAGCAGAAATCAACAGGGATGGGATGGCTACACCTTC CATSRNQQGWDGYTF TRBJ1-2 TRBV15 NA NA
TGTGCCAGCAGCTTAGGACACCAGATTGAAGCTTTCTTT CASSLGHQIEAFF TRBJ1-1 TRBV11-2 NA NA
TGTGCCAGCAGCCAGCGGCAGACTAATGAAAAACTGTTTTTT CASSQRQTNEKLFF TRBJ1-4 TRBV3-1/TRBV3-2 NA NA
TGTGCCAGCAGCCCGGAACCTGGGCCGGCCCGCGATGAGCAGTTCTTC CASSPEPGPARDEQFF TRBJ2-1 TRBV9 NA NA
TGTGCCAGCAGTGAACCGGACAGGGTAGGATGCAATCAGCCCCAGCATTTT CASSEPDRVGCNQPQHF TRBJ1-5 TRBV6-1 TRBD1 NA
TGTGCCAGCAGTTACCAACTTAGCAATCAGCCCCAGCATTTT CASSYQLSNQPQHF TRBJ1-5 TRBV6-2/TRBV6-3 NA NA
TGTGCCAGCAGCTCGATGGGGAGTACTGGAGATACGCAGTATTTT CASSSMGSTGDTQYF TRBJ2-3 TRBV7-2 NA NA
TGTGCCAGCAGTCCGGACAGGGGGAGGGATGGCTACACCTTC CASSPDRGRDGYTF TRBJ1-2 TRBV7-2 TRBD1 NA
TGTGCCACCAGCGAGGACAGTGCCGCAACTAATGAAAAACTGTTTTTT CATSEDSAATNEKLFF TRBJ1-4 TRBV15 NA NA
TGTGCCAGCAGCACGAGGACAGGGATCATGAACACTGAAGCTTTCTTT CASSTRTGIMNTEAFF TRBJ1-1 TRBV7-8 TRBD1 NA
TGTGCCAGCAGTTCCCGACAGGCCGATCAGCCCCAGCATTTT CASSSRQADQPQHF TRBJ1-5 TRBV6-1 NA NA
TGTGCCAGTAGTGGTAACATGGCAGGGATGAGCAATCAGCCCCAGCATTTT CASSGNMAGMSNQPQHF TRBJ1-5 TRBV19 NA once